This is a list of T cell receptor beta chains from one sample in a study of cytomegalovirus exposure and HLA in healthy donors. Assay used: immunoSEQ multiplex PCR; TCRdb lists only in-frame clones, some missing. The sample consists of over 100,000 clones, over 85% of them appearing once. Sequencing was performed on PBMCs. Source of these receptors: a man aged 30 to 39 in good health and CMV-seronegative. Both conserved end residues are part of each CDR3. The D gene is left open where the match is weak. A row's size may be missing; if present it is once, few, many or a size class.

v_gene,abundance,j_gene,len,d_gene,CDR3aa,CDR3nt
TRBV4-2,NA,TRBJ1-3,15,NA,CASSRIESSGNTIYF,TGTGCCAGCAGCCGAATAGAGAGCTCTGGAAACACCATATATTTT
TRBV30,NA,TRBJ1-5,15,NA,CALTKDKLFYQPQHF,TGTGCCTTGACGAAGGACAAACTATTTTATCAGCCCCAGCATTTT
TRBV5-1,NA,TRBJ2-5,13,NA,CASTAGASETQYF,TGCGCCAGCACGGCAGGGGCCTCGGAGACCCAGTACTTC
TRBV4-1,NA,TRBJ1-5,15,NA,CASSQEAHSNQPQHF,TGCGCCAGCAGCCAAGAGGCACATAGCAATCAGCCCCAGCATTTT
TRBV6-5,NA,TRBJ2-1,15,TRBD2,CASSYAAGGLGEQFF,TGTGCCAGCAGTTACGCAGCGGGGGGGCTCGGTGAGCAGTTCTTC
TRBV11-2,NA,TRBJ1-1,17,NA,CASSLDGQGQRNTEAFF,TGTGCCAGCAGCTTAGATGGGCAGGGCCAGAGGAACACTGAAGCTTTCTTT
TRBV18,once,TRBJ2-7,14,TRBD1,CASSRWDSTYEQYF,TGTGCCAGCTCACGGTGGGACAGCACCTACGAGCAGTACTTC
TRBV5-6,NA,TRBJ2-7,16,TRBD1,CASSILRTGGSYEQYF,TGTGCCAGCAGCATACTTAGGACAGGGGGCAGCTACGAGCAGTACTTC
TRBV12-5,NA,TRBJ1-2,14,NA,CASGFAWAYDGYTF,TGTGCTAGTGGGTTCGCTTGGGCCTACGATGGCTACACCTTC
TRBV10-3,NA,TRBJ1-1,15,TRBD1,CAISEWAGGLTEAFF,TGTGCCATCAGTGAATGGGCAGGGGGCCTCACTGAAGCTTTCTTT
TRBV4-1,NA,TRBJ1-3,16,NA,CASSQTYRVTGNTIYF,TGCGCCAGCAGCCAGACATACAGGGTAACTGGAAACACCATATATTTT
TRBV7-2,NA,TRBJ2-7,15,TRBD1,CASSLVETGLYEQYF,TGTGCCAGCAGCTTAGTTGAGACAGGGCTCTACGAGCAGTACTTC
TRBV10-3,once,TRBJ2-7,14,NA,CAIKSRDTSYEQYF,TGTGCCATCAAATCCCGGGACACTTCCTACGAGCAGTACTTC
TRBV11-2,NA,TRBJ2-5,15,NA,CATLRGSRELETQYF,TGTGCCACCCTCCGAGGCTCCCGAGAGCTTGAGACCCAGTACTTC
TRBV6-5,NA,TRBJ1-2,15,TRBD1,CASSSRQGTVLGYTF,TGTGCCAGCAGCTCTCGACAGGGTACGGTTTTAGGCTACACCTTC
TRBV18,once,TRBJ1-2,14,TRBD1,CASSQGQGNYGYTF,TGTGCCAGCTCCCAGGGACAGGGTAACTATGGCTACACCTTC
TRBV7-9,NA,TRBJ1-2,14,NA,CASSFPTGTYGYTF,TGTGCCAGCAGCTTCCCTACAGGGACCTATGGCTACACCTTC
TRBV28,NA,TRBJ1-1,16,NA,CASSLFGGVMNTEAFF,TGTGCCAGCAGCCTATTCGGGGGAGTCATGAACACTGAAGCTTTCTTT
TRBV6-5,NA,TRBJ1-4,14,TRBD1,CASSYRQGREKLFF,TGTGCCAGCAGTTACAGACAGGGTCGGGAAAAACTGTTTTTT
TRBV19,NA,TRBJ2-1,15,TRBD1,CASSIYQGDYNEQFF,TGTGCCAGTAGTATATATCAGGGGGACTACAATGAGCAGTTCTTC
TRBV21-1,NA,TRBJ1-2,12,NA,CASRAGRYGYTF,TGTGCCAGCAGGGCGGGAAGGTATGGCTACACCTTC
TRBV19,many,TRBJ2-7,11,NA,CASSLNRETYF,TGTGCCAGTAGTCTAAACAGGGAAACGTACTTC
TRBV28,NA,TRBJ1-2,14,NA,CASSPTVLNYGYTF,TGTGCCAGCAGTCCTACGGTCCTAAACTATGGCTACACCTTC
TRBV1,NA,TRBJ1-1,13,NA,CTSRQGAETEAFF,TGCACCAGCAGACAGGGGGCGGAAACTGAAGCTTTCTTT
TRBV5-4,NA,TRBJ2-3,17,NA,CASSLLGVRVRTDTQYF,TGTGCCAGCAGCTTGCTCGGGGTCCGAGTCCGAACAGATACGCAGTATTTT
TRBV4-1,NA,TRBJ2-7,15,TRBD1,CASSRPGQGIGEQYF,TGCGCCAGCAGCCGTCCGGGACAGGGTATTGGGGAGCAGTACTTC
TRBV29-1,NA,TRBJ2-3,15,NA,CSVEPWGGPTDTQYF,TGCAGCGTTGAACCCTGGGGGGGCCCGACAGATACGCAGTATTTT
TRBV2,NA,TRBJ1-2,12,TRBD1,CASKGGLAGYTF,TGTGCCAGCAAAGGGGGCTTAGCTGGCTACACCTTC
TRBV2,NA,TRBJ2-2,14,TRBD1,CASTDRGLTGELFF,TGTGCCAGCACGGACAGGGGGCTTACCGGGGAGCTGTTTTTT
TRBV5-4,NA,TRBJ1-2,16,TRBD1,CASSPGQDPLNYGYTF,TGTGCCAGCAGCCCGGGACAGGACCCCTTAAACTATGGCTACACCTTC
TRBV6-4,NA,TRBJ1-6,16,TRBD1,CASSGTGGVKNSPLHF,TGTGCCAGCAGTGGAACAGGGGGGGTTAAGAATTCACCCCTCCACTTT
TRBV18,once,TRBJ1-5,16,NA,CASSAGAAGGNQPQHF,TGTGCCAGCTCAGCGGGGGCTGCGGGGGGGAATCAGCCCCAGCATTTT